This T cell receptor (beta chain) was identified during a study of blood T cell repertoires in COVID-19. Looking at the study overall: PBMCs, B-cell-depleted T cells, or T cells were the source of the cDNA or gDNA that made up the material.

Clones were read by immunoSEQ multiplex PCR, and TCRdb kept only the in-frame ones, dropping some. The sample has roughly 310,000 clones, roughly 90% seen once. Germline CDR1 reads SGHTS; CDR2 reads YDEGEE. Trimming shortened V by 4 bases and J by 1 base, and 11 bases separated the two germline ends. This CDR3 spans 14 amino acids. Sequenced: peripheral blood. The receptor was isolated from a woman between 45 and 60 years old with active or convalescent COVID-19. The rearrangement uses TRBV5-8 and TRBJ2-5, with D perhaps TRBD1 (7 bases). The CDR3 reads CASSAGQRQETQYF. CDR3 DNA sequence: TGTGCCAGCAGCGCGGGACAGCGCCAAGAGACCCAGTACTTC.